This is a list of T cell receptor beta chains from one sample in a study of Ad26.COV2.S vaccination and SARS-CoV-2 variants. TCRdb keeps only in-frame clones here, not all; method: immunoSEQ multiplex PCR. The data show some 290,000 clones, over 80% seen once. Source: peripheral blood, taken in a trial of Ad26.COV2.S vaccine versus placebo. These receptors all come from a person aged 18 to 59 who received the Ad26.COV2.S COVID-19 vaccine or a placebo. CDR3s include the opening cysteine and the closing phenylalanine or tryptophan. A D gene is named only where the DNA matches it firmly. Expanded clones are given a class, and other clones once, few, many or no size at all.

clone size	V gene	D gene	CDR3 length	J gene	CDR3 protein	CDR3 DNA
NA	TRBV5-1	TRBD2	14	TRBJ2-1	CASSSGLEITKQFF	TGCGCCAGCAGCTCGGGACTAGAAATAACCAAGCAGTTCTTC
NA	TRBV11-2	NA	15	TRBJ1-2	CASRSETQGLGGYTF	TGTGCCAGCAGATCCGAAACCCAGGGTTTAGGCGGCTACACCTTC
few	TRBV2	TRBD1	11	TRBJ1-1	CASIRGAEAFF	TGTGCCAGCATCAGGGGGGCTGAAGCTTTCTTT
few	TRBV7-8	NA	14	TRBJ2-2	CASSLEGNTGELFF	TGTGCCAGCAGCTTAGAGGGGAACACCGGGGAGCTGTTTTTT
NA	TRBV7-9	NA	14	TRBJ2-7	CASSRDHRSYEQYF	TGTGCCAGCAGCCGGGACCATAGGTCCTACGAGCAGTACTTC
NA	TRBV9	TRBD2	15	TRBJ2-7	CASSTIAGGQDEQYF	TGTGCCAGCAGCACAATAGCGGGGGGGCAGGACGAGCAGTACTTC
NA	TRBV6-5	NA	13	TRBJ1-5	CATGGFGNQPQHF	TGTGCCACCGGGGGTTTTGGCAATCAGCCCCAGCATTTT
NA	TRBV5-1	TRBD1	18	TRBJ2-5	CASSPGAWDSGTKETQYF	TGCGCCAGCAGCCCAGGGGCCTGGGACAGCGGAACAAAAGAGACCCAGTACTTC
NA	TRBV11-2	NA	14	TRBJ2-5	CASSPGGVGETQYF	TGTGCCAGCAGCCCGGGCGGGGTAGGAGAGACCCAGTACTTC
few	TRBV24-1	NA	14	TRBJ2-7	CATPNRKSSYEQYF	TGTGCCACCCCTAACAGGAAAAGCTCCTACGAGCAGTACTTC
NA	TRBV29-1	TRBD2	15	TRBJ2-3	CSGRTSGGAEDTQYF	TGCAGCGGTAGGACTAGCGGGGGGGCCGAAGATACGCAGTATTTT
NA	TRBV3-1/TRBV3-2	NA	15	TRBJ1-3	CASSQDTHQGNTIYF	TGTGCCAGCAGCCAAGACACCCATCAGGGAAACACCATATATTTT
few	TRBV2	NA	13	TRBJ1-1	CANQERRNTEAFF	TGTGCCAACCAGGAGCGGAGGAACACTGAAGCTTTCTTT
NA	TRBV25-1	TRBD1	13	TRBJ2-3	CASSSTGADTQYF	TGTGCCAGCAGTTCCACAGGGGCAGATACGCAGTATTTT
NA	TRBV28	NA	14	TRBJ1-2	CAITPGGSNYGYTF	TGTGCCATCACACCCGGAGGGAGCAACTATGGCTACACCTTC
NA	TRBV5-4	NA	16	TRBJ2-1	CASRPSGDSSYNEQFF	TGTGCCAGCAGGCCGAGCGGGGACAGCTCCTACAATGAGCAGTTCTTC
NA	TRBV24-1	NA	14	TRBJ1-2	CATSDLRAGYGYTF	TGTGCCACCAGTGATTTGCGTGCCGGCTATGGCTACACCTTC
NA	TRBV6-1	TRBD1	15	TRBJ2-5	CASSESTGGWETQYF	TGTGCCAGCAGTGAATCAACAGGGGGCTGGGAGACCCAGTACTTC
NA	TRBV5-5	NA	13	TRBJ1-2	CASSSNVGNGYTF	TGTGCCAGCAGCAGTAACGTTGGGAATGGCTACACCTTC
NA	TRBV5-6	NA	16	TRBJ2-7	CASSLAMGASRYEQYF	TGTGCCAGCAGCTTGGCCATGGGTGCCAGCCGATACGAGCAGTACTTC
NA	TRBV11-2	TRBD2	16	TRBJ2-3	CASSLVHGGAEDTQYF	TGTGCCAGCAGCTTAGTTCACGGGGGGGCCGAAGATACGCAGTATTTT
NA	TRBV13	TRBD1	12	TRBJ1-2	CASRGAQGAVTF	TGTGCCAGCAGGGGAGCTCAGGGGGCTGTCACCTTC
NA	TRBV5-1	NA	16	TRBJ2-2	CASSYDLGGNTGELFF	TGCGCCAGCAGCTATGATCTGGGGGGAAACACCGGGGAGCTGTTTTTT
NA	TRBV7-6	TRBD1	13	TRBJ1-2	CASSKDRDYGYTF	TGTGCCAGCAGCAAAGACAGGGACTATGGCTACACCTTC
NA	TRBV4-1	NA	15	TRBJ2-3	CASSQRTASTDTQYF	TGCGCCAGCAGCCAACGGACAGCTAGCACAGATACGCAGTATTTT
NA	TRBV27	NA	12	TRBJ1-2	CASREGQRRYTF	TGTGCCAGCAGGGAAGGACAGCGCCGCTACACCTTC
NA	TRBV5-1	NA	11	TRBJ1-1	CASRGDTEAFF	TGCGCCAGCAGAGGGGACACTGAAGCTTTCTTT
NA	TRBV6-1	NA	14	TRBJ1-2	CASSEGGGHYGYTF	TGTGCCAGCAGTGAAGGGGGGGGGCACTATGGCTACACCTTC
NA	TRBV5-5	NA	16	TRBJ2-7	CASSLSRAGVIDEQYF	TGTGCCAGCAGCTTATCCCGGGCAGGGGTTATCGACGAGCAGTACTTC
NA	TRBV3-1/TRBV3-2	NA	16	TRBJ2-7	CASSPLPGRSSYEQYF	TGTGCCAGCAGCCCCCTGCCGGGACGGTCGTCCTACGAGCAGTACTTC
NA	TRBV18	NA	13	TRBJ1-3	CASSRSSGNTIYF	TGTGCCAGCTCACGGAGTTCCGGAAACACCATATATTTT
NA	TRBV3-1/TRBV3-2	NA	14	TRBJ1-2	CASSQVGGNYGYTF	TGTGCCAGCAGCCAAGTAGGGGGAAACTATGGCTACACCTTC
NA	TRBV27	NA	15	TRBJ1-2	CASSLDGSFRYGYTF	TGTGCCAGCAGTTTGGATGGGAGCTTTAGATATGGCTACACCTTC
NA	TRBV29-1	NA	13	TRBJ2-7	CSVEGAASYEQYF	TGCAGCGTTGAAGGGGCGGCCTCCTACGAGCAGTACTTC
few	TRBV28	NA	14	TRBJ2-1	CASSRSARSNEQFF	TGTGCCAGCAGTCGTAGCGCCCGGAGCAATGAGCAGTTCTTC
few	TRBV11-3	TRBD2	17	TRBJ2-3	CASSSPFLAGGTDTQYF	TGTGCCAGCAGCTCTCCCTTTCTAGCGGGGGGCACAGATACGCAGTATTTT
NA	TRBV5-5	NA	17	TRBJ1-2	CASSLAMRTQSNYGYTF	TGTGCCAGCAGCTTGGCGATGCGGACTCAATCTAACTATGGCTACACCTTC
NA	TRBV11-2	NA	12	TRBJ1-1	CASRGSVPEAFF	TGTGCCAGCAGAGGTTCTGTCCCCGAAGCTTTCTTT
NA	TRBV12-5	NA	12	TRBJ2-7	CASGLIRHEQYF	TGTGCTAGTGGTTTGATCCGACACGAGCAGTACTTC
NA	TRBV11-3	NA	13	TRBJ2-3	CASSLEQTDTQYF	TGTGCCAGCAGCTTAGAACAGACAGATACGCAGTATTTT
NA	TRBV19	NA	15	TRBJ1-3	CASTGLSTSGNTIYF	TGTGCCAGTACAGGACTCTCGACTTCTGGAAACACCATATATTTT
once	TRBV4-2	NA	15	TRBJ1-2	CASSQAGGVNYGYTF	TGTGCCAGCAGCCAAGCCGGGGGGGTTAACTATGGCTACACCTTC